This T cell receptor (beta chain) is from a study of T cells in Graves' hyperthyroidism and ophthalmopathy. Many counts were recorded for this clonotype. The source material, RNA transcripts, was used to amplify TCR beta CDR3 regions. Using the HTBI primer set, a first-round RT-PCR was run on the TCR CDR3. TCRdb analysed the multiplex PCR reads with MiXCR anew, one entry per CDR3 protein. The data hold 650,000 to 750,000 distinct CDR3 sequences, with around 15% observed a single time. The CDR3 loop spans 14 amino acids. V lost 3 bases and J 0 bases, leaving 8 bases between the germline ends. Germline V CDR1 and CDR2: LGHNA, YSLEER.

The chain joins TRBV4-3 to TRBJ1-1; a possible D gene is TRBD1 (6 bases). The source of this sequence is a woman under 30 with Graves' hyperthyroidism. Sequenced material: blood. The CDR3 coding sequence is TGCGCCAGCAGCCAGGACAGCATGAACACTGAAGCTTTCTTT. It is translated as CASSQDSMNTEAFF.